This TCR beta chain stems from a study of vaccination effects on CD4 cells after COVID-19. Study-wide context: Post-vaccine draws lagged the second dose by a median of 72 days.

This clone is a singleton in its sample. Its specificity is unknown. The CDR3 consists of 13 residues. The V gene lost 9 bases and the J gene lost 0 bases, with 8 bases spanning the gap. Germline CDR1 reads KGHSH; CDR2 reads LQKENI. Using immunoSEQ multiplex PCR, the repertoire was profiled, and TCRdb retains in-frame clones only, with some absent. The data hold more than 60,000 clones, with around 74% observed a single time. Within the ViraFEST assay, antigen-specific CD4+ T cells underwent expansion with viral peptide pools prior to sequencing. Following an approximately 9-day culture, CD4+ T cells were purified. It was two doses of either the BNT162b2 or mRNA-1273 vaccine that participants received.

The sample here was CD4+ T cells from PBMCs cultured with HCoV-229E spike peptides, taken after COVID-19 vaccination. This chain links TRBV18 with TRBJ1-4; no reliable D call. This receptor was obtained from a human donor who received a COVID-19 vaccine. This chain's CDR3 is CASSVATNEKLFF. CDR3 coding DNA: TGTGCCAGTTCCGTTGCAACTAATGAAAAACTGTTTTTT.